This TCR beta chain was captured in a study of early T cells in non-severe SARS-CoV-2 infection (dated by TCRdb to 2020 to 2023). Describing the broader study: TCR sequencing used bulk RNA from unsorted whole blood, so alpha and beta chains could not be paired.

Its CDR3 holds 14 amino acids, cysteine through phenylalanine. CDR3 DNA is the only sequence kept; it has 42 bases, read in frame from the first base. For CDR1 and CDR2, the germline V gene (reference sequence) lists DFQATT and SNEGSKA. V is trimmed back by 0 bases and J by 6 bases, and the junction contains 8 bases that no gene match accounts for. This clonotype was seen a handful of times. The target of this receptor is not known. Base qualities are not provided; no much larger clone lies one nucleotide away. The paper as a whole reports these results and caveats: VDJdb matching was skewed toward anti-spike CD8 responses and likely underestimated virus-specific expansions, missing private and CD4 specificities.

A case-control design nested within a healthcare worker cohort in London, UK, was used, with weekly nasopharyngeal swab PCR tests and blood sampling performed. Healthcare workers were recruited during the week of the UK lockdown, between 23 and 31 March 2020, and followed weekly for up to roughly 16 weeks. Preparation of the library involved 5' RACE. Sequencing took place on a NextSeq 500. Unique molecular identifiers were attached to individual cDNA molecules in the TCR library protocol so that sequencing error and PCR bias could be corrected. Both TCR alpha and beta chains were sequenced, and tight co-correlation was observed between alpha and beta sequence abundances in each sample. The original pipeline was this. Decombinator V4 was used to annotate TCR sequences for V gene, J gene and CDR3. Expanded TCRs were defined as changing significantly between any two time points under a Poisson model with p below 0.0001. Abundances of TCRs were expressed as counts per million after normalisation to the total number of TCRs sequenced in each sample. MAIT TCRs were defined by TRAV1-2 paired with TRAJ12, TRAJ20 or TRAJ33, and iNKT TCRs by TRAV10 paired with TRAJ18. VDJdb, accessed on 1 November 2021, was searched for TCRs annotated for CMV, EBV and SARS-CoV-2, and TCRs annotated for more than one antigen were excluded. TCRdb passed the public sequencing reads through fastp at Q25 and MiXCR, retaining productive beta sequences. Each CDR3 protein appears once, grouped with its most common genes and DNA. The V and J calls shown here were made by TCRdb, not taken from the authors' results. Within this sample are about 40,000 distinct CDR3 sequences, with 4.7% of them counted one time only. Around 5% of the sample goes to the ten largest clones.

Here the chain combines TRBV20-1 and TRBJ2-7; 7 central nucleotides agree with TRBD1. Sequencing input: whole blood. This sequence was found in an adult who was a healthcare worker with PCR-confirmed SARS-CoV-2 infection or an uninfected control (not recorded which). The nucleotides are TGCAGTGCTAGAGATACCCAGGGGGTGGGCGAGCAGTACTTC. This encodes CSARDTQGVGEQYF.